What follows is one T cell receptor beta chain and its context. The clone's antigen remains unknown. There are no base qualities to consult, and no much larger clone falls within one base. Sample treatment or condition, as interpreted from the label and publication: allogeneic hematopoietic cell transplantation with graft depleted of TCRalphabeta T cells and CD19 B cells. The transplant recipients were children given TCRalphabeta/CD19-depleted allogeneic hematopoietic cell grafts. Libraries were made using PCR. TCRdb records Illumina HiSeq 2500 as the sequencer. TCR library preparation used molecular barcoding, with unique molecular identifiers applied to normalize quantification of the TCRbeta repertoire. TCRdb reprocessed the public reads (quality trimming at Q25 with fastp, clone calling with MiXCR) and kept in-frame beta chains. Merged by CDR3 protein, the rows form single entries marked with the most common genes and DNA. The sample table lists about 610,000 distinct CDR3 sequences, roughly 30% of them with a count of one. The biggest ten clones account for about 35% of the sample.

These data belong to a study of T-cell reconstitution after alpha-beta-depleted transplantation in children (dated by TCRdb to about 2016). Background on the whole study: Using TCR repertoire profiling, the study followed T-cell immune reconstitution in a quantitative way in children after TCRalphabeta/CD19-depleted allogeneic hematopoietic cell transplantation. Broader findings and caveats from the paper: Hyperexpanded clone frequencies declined over subsequent months; after one year, T-cell counts and TCRbeta diversity were mostly attributed to newly produced T cells. In some patients, high TCRbeta diversity at day 60 was attributed to recipient T cells and intrathymic progenitors that had survived conditioning. The apparently early alphabetaT-cell count recovery about two months after transplant was reportedly dependent on only several hundred rapidly expanded clones derived from non-depleted graft cells.

At the junction V is shortened by 8 bases and J by 0 bases, with 17 bases in between. Inclusive of the bounding cysteine and phenylalanine, the CDR3 is 16 residues long. Only the CDR3 part of the read is kept: 48 bases, read in frame from the first base. The V and J genes are TRBV12-3 or TRBV12-4 and TRBJ2-1, with no confident D gene call. The sequenced sample was PBMCs, obtained before TCRalphabeta/CD19-depleted stem cell transplant. The TCR comes from a boy younger than two with Wiskott-Aldrich syndrome, due to receive a stem cell transplant. The CDR3 region reads CASFRSRRPSYNEQFF. The DNA sequence is given as TGTGCCAGCTTCCGGTCCAGGCGTCCCTCCTACAATGAGCAGTTCTTC.